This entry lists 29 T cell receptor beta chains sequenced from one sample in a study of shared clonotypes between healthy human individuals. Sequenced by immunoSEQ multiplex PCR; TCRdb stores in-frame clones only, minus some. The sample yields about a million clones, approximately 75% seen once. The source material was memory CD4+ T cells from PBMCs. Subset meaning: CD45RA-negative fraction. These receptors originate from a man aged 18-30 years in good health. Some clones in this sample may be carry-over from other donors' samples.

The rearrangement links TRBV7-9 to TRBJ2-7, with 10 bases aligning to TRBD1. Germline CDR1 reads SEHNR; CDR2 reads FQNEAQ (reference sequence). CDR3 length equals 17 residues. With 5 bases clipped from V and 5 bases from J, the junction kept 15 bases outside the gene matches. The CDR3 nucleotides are TGTGCCAGCAGCCCACCCATGGGCAGACAGGGGGCGGACGAGCAGTACTTC. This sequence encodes CASSPPMGRQGADEQYF.

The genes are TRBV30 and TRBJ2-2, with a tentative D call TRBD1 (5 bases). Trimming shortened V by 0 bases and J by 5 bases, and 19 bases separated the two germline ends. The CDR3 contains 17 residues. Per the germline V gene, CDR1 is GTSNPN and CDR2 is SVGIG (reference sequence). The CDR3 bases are TGTGCCTGGAGTGTACGTCGGAGCAGGGTGCGGACCGGGGAGCTGTTTTTT. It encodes CAWSVRRSRVRTGELFF. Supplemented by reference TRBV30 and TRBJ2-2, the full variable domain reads SQTIHQWPATLVQPVGSPLSLECTVEGTSNPNLYWYRQAAGRGLQLLFYSVGIGQISSEVPQNLSASRPQDRQFILSSKKLLLSDSGFYLCAWSVRRSRVRTGELFFGEGSRLTVL.

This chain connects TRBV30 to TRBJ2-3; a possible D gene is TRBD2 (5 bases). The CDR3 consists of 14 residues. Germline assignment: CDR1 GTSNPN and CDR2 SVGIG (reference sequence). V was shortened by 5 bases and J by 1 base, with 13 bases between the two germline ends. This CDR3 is CAWRAVGGTDTQYF. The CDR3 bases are TGTGCCTGGCGCGCTGTGGGAGGCACAGATACGCAGTATTTT.

The CDR3 region has the DNA TGTGCCATCAGTGAATTGGTTTACGAGCAGTACTTC. It encodes CAISELVYEQYF. The rearrangement links TRBV10-3 to TRBJ2-7, with unresolved D. Looked up from germline, CDR1 is ENHRY and CDR2 is SYGVKD. V was trimmed by 3 bases and J by 4 bases, leaving 7 bases between them. The CDR3 consists of 12 residues.

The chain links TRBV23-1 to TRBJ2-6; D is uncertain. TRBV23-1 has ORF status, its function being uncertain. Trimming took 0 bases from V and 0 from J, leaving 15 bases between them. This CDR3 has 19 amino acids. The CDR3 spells CASSQSNRQIRSGANVLTF. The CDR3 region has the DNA TGCGCCAGCAGTCAATCTAACCGACAAATACGCTCTGGGGCCAACGTCCTGACTTTC.

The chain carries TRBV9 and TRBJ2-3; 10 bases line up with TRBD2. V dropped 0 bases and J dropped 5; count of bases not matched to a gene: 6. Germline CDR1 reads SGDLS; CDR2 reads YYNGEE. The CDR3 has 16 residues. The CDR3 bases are TGTGCCAGCAGCGTAGGATCTAGCGGGAGTAGAGATACGCAGTATTTT. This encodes CASSVGSSGSRDTQYF.

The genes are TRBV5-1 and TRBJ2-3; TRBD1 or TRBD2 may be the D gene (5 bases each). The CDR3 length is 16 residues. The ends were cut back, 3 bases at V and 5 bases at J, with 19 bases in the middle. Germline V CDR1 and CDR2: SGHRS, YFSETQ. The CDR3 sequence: CASSSAGAKPGDTQYF. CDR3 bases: TGCGCCAGCAGCTCCGCCGGGGCAAAGCCGGGAGATACGCAGTATTTT.

For the CDR3, the DNA is TGTGCCAGCAGCTTGGGGGCGCCGGGACAGGGACAAAAACTGTTTTTT. It encodes CASSLGAPGQGQKLFF. The rearrangement uses TRBV5-4 and TRBJ1-4, with 9 bases that match TRBD1. From germline, CDR1 is SGHNT and CDR2 YYREEE (reference sequence). After removal of 0 bases from V and 9 bases from J, the junction contained 9 bases not matched to a gene. This CDR3 contains 16 residues.

CDR3 amino acids: CASSSGGQGTFGEQYF. Here the CDR3 DNA reads TGTGCCAGCTCATCAGGCGGACAGGGGACTTTTGGCGAGCAGTACTTC. V and J are TRBV18 and TRBJ2-7; TRBD1 matches 9 bases. Germline assignment: CDR1 KGHSH and CDR2 LQKENI. Losses at the gene ends were 5 bases for V and 6 bases for J; bases not matched to a gene: 14. The CDR3 runs 16 residues.

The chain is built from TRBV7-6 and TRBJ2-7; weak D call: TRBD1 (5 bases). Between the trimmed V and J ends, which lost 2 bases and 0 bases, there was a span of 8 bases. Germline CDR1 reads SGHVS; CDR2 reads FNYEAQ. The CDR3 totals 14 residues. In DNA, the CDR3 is TGTGCCAGCAGCTTAACAGGTAGCTCCTACGAGCAGTACTTC. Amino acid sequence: CASSLTGSSYEQYF.

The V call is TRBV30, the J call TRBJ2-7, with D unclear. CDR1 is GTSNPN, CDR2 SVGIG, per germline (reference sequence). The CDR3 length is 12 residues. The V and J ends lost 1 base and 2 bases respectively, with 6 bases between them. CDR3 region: CAWSAAPYEQYF. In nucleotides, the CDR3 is TGTGCCTGGAGTGCAGCCCCCTACGAGCAGTACTTC.

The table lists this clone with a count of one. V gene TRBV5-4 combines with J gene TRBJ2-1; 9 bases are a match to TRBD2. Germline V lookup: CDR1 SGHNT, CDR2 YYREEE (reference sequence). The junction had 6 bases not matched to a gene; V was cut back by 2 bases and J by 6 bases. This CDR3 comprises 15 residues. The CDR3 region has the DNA TGTGCCAGCAGCTTCCTGGGCGGGAGGGGCAATGAGCAGTTCTTC. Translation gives CASSFLGGRGNEQFF.

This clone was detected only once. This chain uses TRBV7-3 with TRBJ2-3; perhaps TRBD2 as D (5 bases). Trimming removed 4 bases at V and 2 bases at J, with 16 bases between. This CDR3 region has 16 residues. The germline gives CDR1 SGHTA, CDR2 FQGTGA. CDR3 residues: CASSSQRNLPTDTQYF. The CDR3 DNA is TGTGCCAGCAGCTCGCAGCGGAACCTACCCACAGATACGCAGTATTTT.

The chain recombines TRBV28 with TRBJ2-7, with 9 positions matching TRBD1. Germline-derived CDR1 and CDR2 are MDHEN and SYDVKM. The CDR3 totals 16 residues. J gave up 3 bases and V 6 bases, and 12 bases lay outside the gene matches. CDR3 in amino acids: CASSQNLGQGHYEQYF. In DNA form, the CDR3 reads TGTGCCAGCAGCCAAAACCTAGGACAGGGGCACTACGAGCAGTACTTC.

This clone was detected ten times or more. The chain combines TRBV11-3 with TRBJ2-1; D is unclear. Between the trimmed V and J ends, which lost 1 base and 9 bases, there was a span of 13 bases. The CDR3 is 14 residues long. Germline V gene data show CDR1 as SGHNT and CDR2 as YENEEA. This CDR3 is CASSLGSLPSEQFF. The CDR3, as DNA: TGTGCCAGCAGCTTAGGATCACTCCCGAGTGAGCAGTTCTTC. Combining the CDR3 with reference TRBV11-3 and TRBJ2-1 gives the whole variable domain EAGVVQSPRYKIIEKKQPVAFWCNPISGHNTLYWYLQNLGQGPELLIRYENEEAVDDSQLPKDRFSAERLKGVDSTLKIQPAELGDSAVYLCASSLGSLPSEQFFGPGTRLTVL.

The CDR3 DNA reads as TGTGCCAGCAGTTCTAGCGGGCTAAGGTCCGGGGAGCTGTTTTTT. Translating it yields CASSSSGLRSGELFF. V is TRBV28 and J is TRBJ2-2; 8 bases fit TRBD2. The ends lost 4 bases at V and 6 bases at J; junction bases unmatched: 7. The CDR3 contains 15 residues. Per the germline V gene, CDR1 is MDHEN and CDR2 is SYDVKM.

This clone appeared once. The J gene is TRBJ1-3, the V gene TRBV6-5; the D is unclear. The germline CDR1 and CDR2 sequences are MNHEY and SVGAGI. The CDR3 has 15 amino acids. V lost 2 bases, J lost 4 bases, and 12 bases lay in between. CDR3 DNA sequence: TGTGCCAGCAGTTACAATCAGGCGGGCGGAAACACCATATATTTT. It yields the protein CASSYNQAGGNTIYF.

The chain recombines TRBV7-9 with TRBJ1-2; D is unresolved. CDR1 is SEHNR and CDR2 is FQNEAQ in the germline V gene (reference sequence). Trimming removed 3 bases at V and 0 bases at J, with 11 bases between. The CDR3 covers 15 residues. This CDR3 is CASSFEGRTNYGYTF. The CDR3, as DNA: TGTGCCAGCAGCTTTGAGGGTCGCACTAACTATGGCTACACCTTC. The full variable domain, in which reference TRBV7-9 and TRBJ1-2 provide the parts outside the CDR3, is DTGVSQNPRHKITKRGQNVTFRCDPISEHNRLYWYRQTLGQGPEFLTYFQNEAQLEKSRLLSDRFSAERPKGSFSTLEIQRTEQGDSAMYLCASSFEGRTNYGYTFGSGTRLTVV.

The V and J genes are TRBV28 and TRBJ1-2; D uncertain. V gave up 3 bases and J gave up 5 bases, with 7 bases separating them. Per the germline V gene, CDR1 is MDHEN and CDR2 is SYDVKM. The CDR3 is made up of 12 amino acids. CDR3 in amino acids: CASSFGWYGYTF. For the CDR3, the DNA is TGTGCCAGCAGTTTCGGATGGTATGGCTACACCTTC.

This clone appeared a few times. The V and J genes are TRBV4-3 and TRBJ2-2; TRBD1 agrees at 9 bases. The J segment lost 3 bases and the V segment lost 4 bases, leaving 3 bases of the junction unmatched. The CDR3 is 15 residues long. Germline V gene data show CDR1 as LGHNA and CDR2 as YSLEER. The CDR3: CASSRTGGDTGELFF. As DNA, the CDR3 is TGCGCCAGCAGCCGAACAGGGGGCGACACCGGGGAGCTGTTTTTT.

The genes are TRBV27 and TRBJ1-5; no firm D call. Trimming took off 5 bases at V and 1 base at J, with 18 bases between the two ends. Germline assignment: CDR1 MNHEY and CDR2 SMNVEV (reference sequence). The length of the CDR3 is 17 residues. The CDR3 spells CASSPLTTIASNQPQHF. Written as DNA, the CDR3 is TGTGCCAGCAGTCCTTTAACGACAATAGCGAGCAATCAGCCCCAGCATTTT.

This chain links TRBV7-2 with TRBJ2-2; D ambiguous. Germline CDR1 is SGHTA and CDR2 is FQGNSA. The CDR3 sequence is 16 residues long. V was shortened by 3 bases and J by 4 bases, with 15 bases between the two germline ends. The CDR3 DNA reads TGTGCCAGCAGCTTGGATCTCTCCTTTGGCACCGGGGAGCTGTTTTTT. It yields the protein CASSLDLSFGTGELFF.

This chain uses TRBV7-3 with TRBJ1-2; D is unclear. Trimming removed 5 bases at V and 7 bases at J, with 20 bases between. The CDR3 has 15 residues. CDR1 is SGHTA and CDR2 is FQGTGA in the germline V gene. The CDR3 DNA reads TGTGCCAGCAGCCCCGGAACAGCCGAATTGGGTGGCTACACCTTC. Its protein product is CASSPGTAELGGYTF.

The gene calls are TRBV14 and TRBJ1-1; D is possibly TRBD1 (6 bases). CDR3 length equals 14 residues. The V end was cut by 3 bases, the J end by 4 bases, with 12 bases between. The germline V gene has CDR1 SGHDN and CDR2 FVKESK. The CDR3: CASSHRGEGTEAFF. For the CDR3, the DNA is TGTGCCAGCAGCCACAGGGGAGAGGGCACTGAAGCTTTCTTT.

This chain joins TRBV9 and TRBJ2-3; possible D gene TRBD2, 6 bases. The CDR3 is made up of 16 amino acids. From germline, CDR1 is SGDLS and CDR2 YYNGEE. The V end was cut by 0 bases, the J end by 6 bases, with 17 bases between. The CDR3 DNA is TGTGCCAGCAGCGTAGACGACGCACGGGGGAGGGATACGCAGTATTTT. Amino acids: CASSVDDARGRDTQYF.

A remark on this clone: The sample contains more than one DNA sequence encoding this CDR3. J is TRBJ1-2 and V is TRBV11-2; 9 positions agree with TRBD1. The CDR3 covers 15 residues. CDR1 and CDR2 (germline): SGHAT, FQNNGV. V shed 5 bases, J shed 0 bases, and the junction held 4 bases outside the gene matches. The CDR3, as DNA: TGTGCCAGCAGCCCGACAGGGGGGGCTAACTATGGCTACACCTTC. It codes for CASSPTGGANYGYTF.

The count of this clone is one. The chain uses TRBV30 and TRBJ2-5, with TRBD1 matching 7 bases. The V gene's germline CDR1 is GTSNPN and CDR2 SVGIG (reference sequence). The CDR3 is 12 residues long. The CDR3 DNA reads TGTGCTTTGGGTAGGGGGCTGGAGACCCAGTACTTC. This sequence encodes CALGRGLETQYF.

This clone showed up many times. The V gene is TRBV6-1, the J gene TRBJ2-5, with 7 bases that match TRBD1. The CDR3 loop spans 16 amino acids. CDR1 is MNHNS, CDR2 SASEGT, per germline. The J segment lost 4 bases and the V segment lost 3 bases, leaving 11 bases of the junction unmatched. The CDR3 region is CASSDFLQGLGETQYF. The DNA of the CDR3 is TGTGCCAGCAGTGACTTCCTACAGGGGCTCGGAGAGACCCAGTACTTC.

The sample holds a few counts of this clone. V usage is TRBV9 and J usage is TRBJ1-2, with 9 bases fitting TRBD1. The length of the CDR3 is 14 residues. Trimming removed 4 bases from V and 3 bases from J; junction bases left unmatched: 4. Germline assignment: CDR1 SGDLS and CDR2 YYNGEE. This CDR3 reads CASSKGQGDYGYTF. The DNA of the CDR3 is TGTGCCAGCAGCAAGGGACAGGGTGACTATGGCTACACCTTC.